One and the same sample provided the 32 T cell receptor beta chains below, sequenced in a study of Tregs in tolerant kidney transplant recipients. Assay: immunoSEQ multiplex PCR; the TCRdb copy retains only in-frame clones and omits some. The sample lists around 77,000 clones, around 98% occurring once. The source material was CD4+ T cells from blood, sampled before the transplant. The receptors originated from a human donor who received a combined kidney and bone marrow transplant.

The rearrangement joins TRBV5-1 to TRBJ1-1; TRBD1 matches at 11 bases. Germline values: CDR1 SGHRS, CDR2 YFSETQ. CDR3 length equals 14 residues. The J segment lost 1 base and the V segment lost 4 bases, leaving 0 bases of the junction unmatched. CDR3 sequence (DNA): TGCGCCAGCAGCGGACAGGGGGCGAACACTGAAGCTTTCTTT. Encoded protein: CASSGQGANTEAFF.

The chain links TRBV9 to TRBJ2-3; 14 bases map to TRBD2. CDR3 length: 18 residues. Looked up from germline, CDR1 is SGDLS and CDR2 is YYNGEE. Trimming removed 0 bases from V and 4 bases from J; junction bases left unmatched: 7. The DNA for the CDR3 is TGTGCCAGCAGCGTAGTTGGGACTAGCGGGAGTGGAGCAGATACGCAGTATTTT. This sequence encodes CASSVVGTSGSGADTQYF. The full variable domain, with the rest looked up from reference TRBV9 and TRBJ2-3, is DSGVTQTPKHLITATGQRVTLRCSPRSGDLSVYWYQQSLDQGLQFLIQYYNGEERAKGNILERFSAQQFPDLHSELNLSSLELGDSALYFCASSVVGTSGSGADTQYFGPGTRLTVL.

The genes are TRBV6-5 and TRBJ2-5; TRBD2 agrees at 9 bases. Looked up from germline, CDR1 is MNHEY and CDR2 is SVGAGI. Trimming at V came to 4 bases and at J to 3 bases, leaving 3 bases not matched to a gene. The CDR3 runs to 14 residues. The CDR3 reads CASSSPSGEETQYF. The CDR3 DNA reads TGTGCCAGCAGTTCTCCTAGCGGGGAAGAGACCCAGTACTTC.

The chain employs TRBV2 and TRBJ2-1; TRBD2 might be the D (7 bases). There are 16 residues in the CDR3. Germline loops: CDR1 SNHLY, CDR2 FYNNEI. The V end lost 0 bases, the J end lost 8 bases, and 17 bases lay between the germline ends. CDR3: CASSEAGGALGYEQFF. Here the CDR3 DNA reads TGTGCCAGCAGTGAAGCTGGGGGGGCGTTAGGCTATGAGCAGTTCTTC.

The chain carries TRBV7-9 and TRBJ2-7; 9 bases map to TRBD1. CDR1 and CDR2 from the germline V gene are SEHNR and FQNEAQ (reference sequence). This CDR3 contains 13 residues. Germline trimming cut 6 bases from V and 7 bases from J; bases unmatched to any gene: 7. The CDR3 is CASSTRTGEEQYF. In DNA form, the CDR3 reads TGTGCCAGCAGTACAAGGACAGGGGAAGAGCAGTACTTC.

This chain uses TRBV5-1 with TRBJ2-1; D gene ambiguous. V was pared by 0 bases and J by 3 bases, with 7 bases between. The V gene's germline CDR1 is SGHRS and CDR2 YFSETQ. There are 14 residues in the CDR3. CDR3 nucleotide sequence: TGCGCCAGCAGCTTGGGGCAGTACTACAATGAGCAGTTCTTC. Amino acids: CASSLGQYYNEQFF. Complete variable domain (other parts from reference TRBV5-1 and TRBJ2-1): KAGVTQTPRYLIKTRGQQVTLSCSPISGHRSVSWYQQTPGQGLQFLFEYFSETQRNKGNFPGRFSGRQFSNSRSEMNVSTLELGDSALYLCASSLGQYYNEQFFGPGTRLTVL.

The chain is built from TRBV27 and TRBJ2-2; no clear D. This CDR3 region has 13 residues. Trimming pared 5 bases from V and 7 bases from J, leaving 11 bases between. Germline lookup yields CDR1 MNHEY and CDR2 SMNVEV (reference sequence). Written as DNA, the CDR3 is TGTGCCAGCAGTCTACGAGCGATCGGGGAGCTGTTTTTT. Amino acids: CASSLRAIGELFF.

This clone has only one observation. This chain connects TRBV5-4 to TRBJ2-5; possibly TRBD2 for D (5 bases). The CDR3 length is 14 residues. The V end lost 3 bases, the J end lost 5 bases, and 14 bases lay between the germline ends. Germline lookup yields CDR1 SGHNT and CDR2 YYREEE (reference sequence). The chain's CDR3 is CASSSGGPSETQYF. In nucleotides, the CDR3 is TGTGCCAGCAGCTCCGGCGGGCCATCGGAGACCCAGTACTTC.

The V and J genes are TRBV27 and TRBJ1-4, with a possible D match to TRBD1 (5 bases). V lost 0 bases, J lost 8 bases, and 16 bases lay in between. The CDR3 is made up of 16 amino acids. In germline, CDR1 is MNHEY, CDR2 SMNVEV (reference sequence). The CDR3 here is CASSLSLPKWGEKLFF. The CDR3, as DNA: TGTGCCAGCAGTTTATCGTTACCAAAGTGGGGCGAAAAACTGTTTTTT. Together with reference TRBV27 and TRBJ1-4, the CDR3 gives the full variable domain: EAQVTQNPRYLITVTGKKLTVTCSQNMNHEYMSWYRQDPGLGLRQIYYSMNVEVTDKGDVPEGYKVSRKEKRNFPLILESPSPNQTSLYFCASSLSLPKWGEKLFFGSGTQLSVL.

The rearrangement links TRBV19 to TRBJ2-7, with D perhaps TRBD2 (6 bases). The CDR3 totals 14 residues. Trimming left V 5 bases short and J 7 bases short, with 18 bases between. Germline CDR1 is LNHDA and CDR2 is SQIVND (reference sequence). DNA of the CDR3: TGTGCCAGTAGTCACCCGGGGACTCTTGAGGAGCAGTACTTC. Amino acids: CASSHPGTLEEQYF.

The chain is built from TRBV7-3 and TRBJ2-7, with 7 bases matching TRBD2. The CDR3 totals 14 residues. J lost 6 bases, V lost 4 bases, and 9 bases had no gene match. From germline, CDR1 is SGHTA and CDR2 FQGTGA. The CDR3 nucleotides read TGTGCCAGCAGCTCCTCCGCCAGGGAGGGCGAGCAGTACTTC. It codes for CASSSSAREGEQYF.

The chain uses TRBV7-3 and TRBJ2-1; D is uncertain. The germline V gene encodes CDR1 SGHTA and CDR2 FQGTGA. The ends were cut back, 2 bases at V and 4 bases at J, with 3 bases in the middle. The CDR3 contains 12 residues. CDR3 region: CASSLPYNEQFF. The CDR3 nucleotides are TGTGCCAGCAGCTTACCGTACAATGAGCAGTTCTTC.

The chain joins TRBV11-3 to TRBJ2-6; unclear D gene. CDR3 size: 16 residues. The V end lost 2 bases, the J end lost 0 bases, and 8 bases lay between the germline ends. CDR1 and CDR2 (germline): SGHNT, YENEEA. The DNA for the CDR3 is TGTGCCAGCAGCTTACGCGGCAGCTCTGGGGCCAACGTCCTGACTTTC. Amino acids: CASSLRGSSGANVLTF.

The chain combines TRBV2 with TRBJ2-1, with 14 bases fitting TRBD2. J lost 8 bases, V lost 5 bases, and 5 bases had no gene match. CDR3 size: 15 residues. Per germline, CDR1 SNHLY and CDR2 FYNNEI. The CDR3 loop reads CASSFRLAGGDEQFF. Written as DNA, the CDR3 is TGTGCCAGCAGTTTCAGACTAGCGGGGGGGGATGAGCAGTTCTTC.

The J gene is TRBJ2-1, the V gene TRBV11-2, with TRBD2 matching 13 bases. The junction had 10 bases not matched to a gene; V was cut back by 1 base and J by 4 bases. The CDR3 sequence is 19 residues long. CDR1 is SGHAT and CDR2 is FQNNGV in the germline V gene. The DNA for the CDR3 is TGTGCCAGCAGCTTAGTCCCCCAGGGACTAGCGGGGACTTACAATGAGCAGTTCTTC. Translated, it gives CASSLVPQGLAGTYNEQFF.

V usage is TRBV5-4 and J usage is TRBJ2-1; 7 bases align to TRBD1. Germline lookup yields CDR1 SGHNT and CDR2 YYREEE (reference sequence). The CDR3 has 16 residues. V was pared by 2 bases and J by 6 bases, with 11 bases of the junction left unmatched. The CDR3 sequence is CASSLRTGASINEQFF. CDR3 coding DNA: TGTGCCAGCAGCTTAAGAACAGGGGCGAGTATCAATGAGCAGTTCTTC. The full variable domain, its missing parts supplied by reference TRBV5-4 and TRBJ2-1, is ETGVTQSPTHLIKTRGQQVTLRCSSQSGHNTVSWYQQALGQGPQFIFQYYREEENGRGNFPPRFSGLQFPNYSSELNVNALELDDSALYLCASSLRTGASINEQFFGPGTRLTVL.

About this clone: This CDR3 is also generated by other DNA sequences in the sample. CDR3 region: CASSFGQGYGYTF. CDR3 DNA: TGCGCCAGCAGCTTTGGACAGGGCTATGGCTACACCTTC. The chain couples TRBV5-1 to TRBJ1-2, with 8 nucleotides matching TRBD1. V was pared by 2 bases and J by 4 bases, with 1 base of the junction left unmatched. The V gene's germline CDR1 is SGHRS and CDR2 YFSETQ. This CDR3 is built from 13 residues. The whole variable domain, remainder taken from reference TRBV5-1 and TRBJ1-2, is KAGVTQTPRYLIKTRGQQVTLSCSPISGHRSVSWYQQTPGQGLQFLFEYFSETQRNKGNFPGRFSGRQFSNSRSEMNVSTLELGDSALYLCASSFGQGYGYTFGSGTRLTVV.

The gene calls are TRBV7-2 and TRBJ2-5; 8 positions match TRBD2. The CDR3 runs to 15 residues. V shed 5 bases and J 4 bases; nucleotides not matched to a gene: 9. Germline CDR1 SGHTA, CDR2 FQGNSA. CDR3 bases: TGTGCCAGCAGCATTCCTTACGGGGGGGCAGAGACCCAGTACTTC. This encodes CASSIPYGGAETQYF.

V usage is TRBV29-1 and J usage is TRBJ1-2; D gene ambiguous. V lost 4 bases and J 1 base, leaving 13 bases between the germline ends. This CDR3 is 14 amino acids long. The germline V gene encodes CDR1 SQVTM and CDR2 ANQGSEA. CDR3 region: CSVVGQDGNYGYTF. As DNA, the CDR3 is TGCAGCGTTGTTGGCCAGGATGGTAACTATGGCTACACCTTC.

This chain's CDR3 is CAISDLQGSDEQYF. For the CDR3, the DNA is TGTGCCATCAGTGATCTACAGGGATCCGACGAGCAGTACTTC. The J gene is TRBJ2-7, the V gene TRBV10-3; D possibly corresponds to TRBD1 (6 bases). Germline CDR1 ENHRY, CDR2 SYGVKD. V dropped 3 bases and J dropped 5 bases, with 14 bases sitting between them. The CDR3 consists of 14 residues.

The gene calls are TRBV21-1 and TRBJ2-1; the D call in the table, TRBD2, was not verified against the DNA. TRBV21-1 represents a pseudogene. The CDR3 consists of 16 residues. CDR3 nucleotides: TGTGCCAGCAGCAAAATGAGCGGGAGCATCTACAATGAGCAGTTCTTC. This codes for CASSKMSGSIYNEQFF.

The count of this clone is one. This chain links TRBV21-1 with TRBJ2-1; the D call TRBD1 from the table was never checked on the DNA. TRBV21-1 is termed a pseudogene. The CDR3 is made up of 19 amino acids. CDR3 amino acids: CASSIRQEACTSTYNEQFF. DNA of the CDR3: TGTGCCAGCAGCATTCGACAGGAGGCTTGCACGTCAACCTACAATGAGCAGTTCTTC.

This clone appeared a single time. The rearrangement joins TRBV7-2 to TRBJ1-5, with a possible D match to TRBD1 (5 bases). V lost 3 bases to trimming and J lost 0 bases, with 9 bases between them. Per germline, CDR1 SGHTA and CDR2 FQGNSA. This CDR3 is built from 15 residues. CDR3 nucleotides: TGTGCCAGCAGCTTTTCCGGGGGTAGCAATCAGCCCCAGCATTTT. The encoded protein is CASSFSGGSNQPQHF.

The rearrangement uses TRBV20-1 and TRBJ2-3, with a possible D match to TRBD2 (5 bases). V dropped 5 bases and J dropped 4 bases, with 7 bases sitting between them. Germline V gene sequence: CDR1 DFQATT, CDR2 SNEGSKA (reference sequence). The CDR3 covers 11 residues. CDR3 residues: CSAPLADTQYF. In DNA form, the CDR3 reads TGCAGTGCTCCACTAGCAGATACGCAGTATTTT.

V is TRBV5-1 and J is TRBJ2-3; a possible D gene is TRBD2 (5 bases). Germline V gene lookup returns CDR1 SGHRS and CDR2 YFSETQ. Trimming took 0 bases from V and 5 from J, leaving 10 bases between them. The CDR3 has 14 residues. CDR3 protein: CASSLGLGIDTQYF. The DNA of the CDR3 is TGCGCCAGCAGCTTGGGGCTCGGGATAGATACGCAGTATTTT.

This chain joins TRBV7-6 and TRBJ2-2; D is perhaps TRBD2 (7 bases). Germline V gene data show CDR1 as SGHVS and CDR2 as FNYEAQ. V was pared by 0 bases and J by 5 bases, with 16 bases between. This CDR3 contains 17 residues. The CDR3 DNA is TGTGCCAGCAGCTTAGCACCCCGGGGGGCTAGAACCGGGGAGCTGTTTTTT. Translated: CASSLAPRGARTGELFF.

This chain connects TRBV6-5 to TRBJ2-7; D is perhaps TRBD2 (6 bases). The CDR3 length is 15 residues. V dropped 2 bases and J dropped 4 bases, with 15 bases sitting between them. Germline CDR1 MNHEY, CDR2 SVGAGI. For the CDR3, the DNA is TGTGCCAGCAGTTACGGGGGGAGTGGGGCTTACGAGCAGTACTTC. It translates to CASSYGGSGAYEQYF.

The chain combines TRBV5-8 with TRBJ2-1; 12 bases map to TRBD2. Trimming cost V 3 bases and J 6 bases; bases outside gene matches: 4. In germline, CDR1 is SGHTS, CDR2 YDEGEE. The CDR3 loop spans 15 amino acids. In nucleotides, the CDR3 is TGTGCCAGCAGCTGGGGGACTAGCGGGTTCAATGAGCAGTTCTTC. Encoded protein: CASSWGTSGFNEQFF.

V usage is TRBV5-1 and J usage is TRBJ1-5; no definite D call. This CDR3 is 14 amino acids long. Trimming left V 1 base short and J 6 bases short, with 11 bases between. Germline values: CDR1 SGHRS, CDR2 YFSETQ. CDR3 amino acids: CASSLYGEGQPQHF. The CDR3 DNA sequence: TGCGCCAGCAGCTTGTACGGGGAAGGTCAGCCCCAGCATTTT.

V gene TRBV5-1 combines with J gene TRBJ2-7, with 7 bases that match TRBD2. Per the germline V gene, CDR1 is SGHRS and CDR2 is YFSETQ. V dropped 4 bases and J dropped 2; count of bases not matched to a gene: 3. The CDR3 runs 13 residues. CDR3: CASSKRDAYEQYF. The CDR3 DNA reads as TGCGCCAGCAGCAAGCGGGATGCCTACGAGCAGTACTTC.

This rearrangement joins TRBV6-5 to TRBJ1-2; D may be TRBD1 (6 bases). V was shortened by 5 bases and J by 4 bases, with 17 bases between the two germline ends. The CDR3 spans 15 residues. Germline lookup yields CDR1 MNHEY and CDR2 SVGAGI. CDR3 in DNA: TGTGCCAGCAGTACCCTGGGGGGGCGCGGCTATGGCTACACCTTC. This gives the protein CASSTLGGRGYGYTF.

The V and J genes are TRBV7-3 and TRBJ2-3; TRBD2 might be the D (6 bases). The germline CDR1 and CDR2 sequences are SGHTA and FQGTGA. This CDR3 region has 15 residues. Between the trimmed V and J ends, which lost 2 bases and 0 bases, there was a span of 9 bases. The DNA of the CDR3 is TGTGCCAGCAGCTTAGCGGGGACTAGCACAGATACGCAGTATTTT. Amino acids: CASSLAGTSTDTQYF.